Presented here are 17 T cell receptor beta chains from one specimen sequenced in a study of PD-1 blockade in classical Hodgkin lymphoma. This sample's time point: newly diagnosed, previously untreated cHL patient sample. Magnetic negative selection served to purify CD4+ T cells out of PBMCs that had been thawed. Clones were sequenced by immunoSEQ multiplex PCR, and TCRdb holds only the in-frame ones, with some missing. The data contain roughly 23,000 clones, 85% to 90% of them singletons. The sequenced sample was CD4+ T cells from blood. These receptors originate from a human donor with classical Hodgkin lymphoma.

The V and J genes are TRBV10-2 and TRBJ2-1, with 13 nucleotides matching TRBD2. Germline CDR1 is WSHSY and CDR2 is SAAADI. This CDR3 region has 14 residues. V trimming: 6 bases; J trimming: 8 bases; junction bases outside the gene matches: 4. CDR3 in amino acids: CASRVLAGGDEQFF. DNA of the CDR3: TGCGCCAGCAGGGTACTAGCGGGAGGGGATGAGCAGTTCTTC.

J is TRBJ1-1 and V is TRBV11-2, with a weak D call TRBD1 (6 bases). The length of the CDR3 is 15 residues. V was pared by 1 base and J by 5 bases, with 14 bases between. From germline, CDR1 is SGHAT and CDR2 FQNNGV. CDR3 amino acids: CASSLVRGLATEAFF. The CDR3 coding sequence is TGTGCCAGCAGCTTAGTCCGGGGGCTCGCAACTGAAGCTTTCTTT.

The V call is TRBV30, the J call TRBJ2-2; perhaps TRBD2 as D (6 bases). V was trimmed by 2 bases and J by 5 bases, leaving 18 bases between them. Looked up from germline, CDR1 is GTSNPN and CDR2 is SVGIG (reference sequence). The CDR3 spans 16 residues. The chain's CDR3 is CAWSYPGLIFTGELFF. For the CDR3, the DNA is TGTGCCTGGAGTTATCCGGGACTGATCTTTACCGGGGAGCTGTTTTTT.

The V gene is TRBV7-9, the J gene TRBJ2-7, with D hard to call. The CDR3 totals 12 residues. Per the germline V gene, CDR1 is SEHNR and CDR2 is FQNEAQ (reference sequence). The ends were cut back, 5 bases at V and 4 bases at J, with 9 bases in the middle. The CDR3 here is CASSNLEYEQYF. As DNA, the CDR3 is TGTGCCAGCAGCAACCTGGAATACGAGCAGTACTTC. The full variable domain, with the rest looked up from reference TRBV7-9 and TRBJ2-7, is DTGVSQNPRHKITKRGQNVTFRCDPISEHNRLYWYRQTLGQGPEFLTYFQNEAQLEKSRLLSDRFSAERPKGSFSTLEIQRTEQGDSAMYLCASSNLEYEQYFGPGTRLTVT.

The V call is TRBV7-2, the J call TRBJ2-1, with 7 bases identical to TRBD1. The CDR3 covers 13 residues. Unmatched junction bases numbered 1, after V lost 2 bases and J lost 6 bases. CDR1 SGHTA and CDR2 FQGNSA come from the germline V gene. CDR3 protein: CASSLRQGNEQFF. CDR3 coding DNA: TGTGCCAGCAGCTTAAGACAGGGCAATGAGCAGTTCTTC.

V gene TRBV5-6 combines with J gene TRBJ2-5; 9 bases agree with TRBD2. The CDR3 length is 16 residues. V was clipped by 0 bases and J by 4 bases; unmatched bases: 7. Germline CDR1 SGHDT, CDR2 YYEEEE. The CDR3 nucleotides read TGTGCCAGCAGCTTGGGGCGGGGGGGCCCCTTAGAGACCCAGTACTTC. Its translation is CASSLGRGGPLETQYF.

V usage is TRBV4-1 and J usage is TRBJ1-1; D is unclear. CDR3 size: 14 residues. The ends were cut back, 1 base at V and 1 base at J, with 7 bases in the middle. CDR1 and CDR2 (germline): MGHRA, YSYEKL. The CDR3 DNA follows: TGCGCCAGCAGCCAAGTTCCCCAGAACACTGAAGCTTTCTTT. Protein sequence: CASSQVPQNTEAFF.

V usage is TRBV2 and J usage is TRBJ2-7, with unresolved D. From germline, CDR1 is SNHLY and CDR2 FYNNEI. Trimming removed 1 base at V and 6 bases at J, with 7 bases between. The CDR3 runs 12 residues. CDR3 DNA sequence: TGTGCCAGCAGTGAAGGCCTTCGCGAGCAGTACTTC. Translated: CASSEGLREQYF.

The chain links TRBV6-5 to TRBJ2-2, with D unresolved. CDR3 length: 14 residues. V lost 4 bases, J lost 4 bases, and 10 bases lay in between. Per germline, CDR1 MNHEY and CDR2 SVGAGI. CDR3 in amino acids: CASSSRTLTGELFF. Here the CDR3 DNA reads TGTGCCAGCAGTTCCCGCACTCTCACCGGGGAGCTGTTTTTT.

J is TRBJ2-5 and V is TRBV19; no clear D. Trimming pared 8 bases from V and 0 bases from J, leaving 10 bases between. CDR1 is LNHDA, CDR2 SQIVND, per germline (reference sequence). This CDR3 has 13 residues. Here the CDR3 DNA reads TGTGCCAGTCGTTTCCGGGACCAAGAGACCCAGTACTTC. Translated: CASRFRDQETQYF.

The V call is TRBV5-5, the J call TRBJ2-3; 10 nucleotides agree with TRBD2. J was trimmed by 7 bases and V by 0 bases; bases with no gene match: 5. CDR1 and CDR2 from the germline V gene are SGHKS and YYEKEE (reference sequence). This CDR3 has 15 residues. CDR3 region: CASSLASGGSNTQYF. CDR3 sequence (DNA): TGTGCCAGCAGCTTGGCTAGCGGGGGCTCGAATACGCAGTATTTT.

The chain couples TRBV19 to TRBJ1-1, with a possible D match to TRBD1 (5 bases). Germline CDR1 reads LNHDA; CDR2 reads SQIVND (reference sequence). V dropped 2 bases and J dropped 4 bases, with 14 bases sitting between them. The CDR3 covers 15 residues. The DNA for the CDR3 is TGTGCCAGTAGTATAAGCCAGGGTCCGAGCACTGAAGCTTTCTTT. Its translation is CASSISQGPSTEAFF.

The chain carries TRBV5-1 and TRBJ2-7; 7 bases map to TRBD1. J lost 0 bases, V lost 5 bases, and 5 bases had no gene match. CDR1 is SGHRS and CDR2 is YFSETQ in the germline V gene. The CDR3 loop spans 14 amino acids. CDR3 region: CASRWDRASYEQYF. In nucleotides, the CDR3 is TGCGCCAGCAGGTGGGACAGAGCCTCCTACGAGCAGTACTTC.

The chain couples TRBV7-2 to TRBJ2-1; 14 bases map to TRBD2. CDR3 length: 15 residues. V dropped 5 bases and J dropped 9; count of bases not matched to a gene: 6. Germline V gives CDR1 SGHTA, CDR2 FQGNSA. CDR3 amino acids: CASSPGLAGAGEQFF. As DNA, the CDR3 is TGTGCCAGCAGCCCGGGACTAGCGGGAGCGGGTGAGCAGTTCTTC.

Here the CDR3 DNA reads TGCAGCGTTAAACGGGACAGGGACTATGGCTACACCTTC. Translation: CSVKRDRDYGYTF. The chain recombines TRBV29-1 with TRBJ1-2; 9 positions agree with TRBD1. After removal of 5 bases from V and 3 bases from J, the junction contained 4 bases not matched to a gene. Germline CDR1 is SQVTM and CDR2 is ANQGSEA. This CDR3 has 13 amino acids.

The rearrangement joins TRBV5-1 to TRBJ1-2; D is uncertain. Deletions cut 4 bases from V and 1 base from J, with 11 bases between. This CDR3 is built from 14 residues. Germline V gives CDR1 SGHRS, CDR2 YFSETQ. The CDR3 reads CASSVDGINYGYTF. The CDR3 nucleotides are TGCGCCAGCAGCGTCGACGGAATTAACTATGGCTACACCTTC.

The rearrangement uses TRBV2 and TRBJ2-1; TRBD2 agrees at 10 bases. Germline lookup yields CDR1 SNHLY and CDR2 FYNNEI. The CDR3 length is 15 residues. The V gene end was trimmed by 8 bases and the J gene end by 7 bases; junction bases not matched to a gene: 11. CDR3 in amino acids: CASRPPGLAYNEQFF. The CDR3 DNA reads TGTGCCAGCCGGCCACCGGGACTAGCGTATAATGAGCAGTTCTTC. Filled out from reference TRBV2 and TRBJ2-1, the complete variable domain reads EPEVTQTPSHQVTQMGQEVILRCVPISNHLYFYWYRQILGQKVEFLVSFYNNEISEKSEIFDDQFSVERPDGSNFTLKIRSTKLEDSAMYFCASRPPGLAYNEQFFGPGTRLTVL.